These 31 T cell receptor beta chains were all obtained from the same sample, sequenced in a study of CXCR3-negative and CXCR3-positive naive CD8 T cells. Notes on the study in general: Naive cells that were CXCR3-positive had more hydrophobic TRB CDR3s (compared with CXCR3-negative naive cells).

The libraries of TRB cDNA were constructed through 5' RACE using UMI labels. No DNA is given; TCRdb re-called the 5' RACE reads and lists each CDR3 protein once. The data include roughly 120,000 distinct CDR3 sequences; the top ten clones carry 0.59%. Their cognate antigens are unknown. Input material: naive CXCR3+ CD8+ T cells from blood. Subset meaning: CD45RO-CCR7+CD27+CD95- naive CD8+ T cells expressing CXCR3 (TNR3+). The source of these receptors is a human donor in good health. Some clones in this sample may be carry-over from other donors' samples.

The chain is built from TRBV2 and TRBJ1-2. Germline loops: CDR1 SNHLY, CDR2 FYNNEI. The CDR3 totals 13 residues. CDR3 protein: CASSEILMGGYTF.

The chain links TRBV7-3 to TRBJ2-5; TCRdb indicates TRBD2, and absent DNA this call remains unverified. CDR1 is SGHTA, CDR2 FQGTGA, per germline. This CDR3 contains 15 residues. CDR3 loop: CASSLSGRAGETQYF.

The chain uses TRBV15 and TRBJ2-2; the D call from TCRdb, TRBD1, cannot be confirmed without DNA. The V gene's germline CDR1 is LNHNV and CDR2 YYDKDF (reference sequence). CDR3 size: 15 residues. CDR3: CATSPDRANTGELFF.

This chain uses TRBV20-1 with TRBJ2-7. CDR1 DFQATT and CDR2 SNEGSKA come from the germline V gene (reference sequence). CDR3 size: 12 residues. The CDR3 loop reads CSAPKSSYEQYF.

The chain combines TRBV12-3 or TRBV12-4 with TRBJ2-7. The CDR3 totals 11 residues. The CDR3 here is CASSHAYEQYF.

V is TRBV4-1 and J is TRBJ1-6; TCRdb gives TRBD1 as the D gene, but with no DNA this cannot be confirmed. This CDR3 is 14 amino acids long. Germline values: CDR1 MGHRA, CDR2 YSYEKL. The CDR3 reads CASSQGQGNSPLHF.

The chain carries TRBV7-9 and TRBJ1-2; TCRdb's D call, TRBD1, is unchecked because there is no DNA. The CDR3 covers 13 residues. Germline CDR1 is SEHNR and CDR2 is FQNEAQ (reference sequence). CDR3 region: CASSLAGAYGYTF.

The chain employs TRBV15 and TRBJ1-1; TCRdb outputs TRBD1, but without DNA this stays unchecked. Germline CDR1 and CDR2: LNHNV and YYDKDF (reference sequence). This CDR3 spans 13 amino acids. The CDR3 loop is CATSRDWGQEAFF.

CDR3 amino acids: CASSFRTNTEAFF. The gene calls are TRBV5-1 and TRBJ1-1. The germline gives CDR1 SGHRS, CDR2 YFSETQ. This CDR3 comprises 13 residues.

This chain links TRBV29-1 with TRBJ2-1; absent DNA, TCRdb's TRBD1 call cannot be checked. CDR1 and CDR2 (germline): SQVTM, ANQGSEA. The CDR3 extends over 16 amino acids. The CDR3 spells CSVEPLTGARNNEQFF.

The chain has TRBV30 and TRBJ1-1. The length of the CDR3 is 11 residues. Germline loops: CDR1 GTSNPN, CDR2 SVGIG (reference sequence). The CDR3 sequence: CARKGITEAFF.

The chain joins TRBV7-6 to TRBJ1-1; the D call of TRBD1 rests on TCRdb alone, since no DNA is present to check it. Germline CDR1 reads SGHVS; CDR2 reads FNYEAQ. There are 17 residues in the CDR3. CDR3 sequence: CASSLSPGTNVETEAFF.

This chain's CDR3 is CASSSGQGNEQFF. The genes are TRBV5-1 and TRBJ2-1; TCRdb outputs TRBD1, but without DNA this stays unchecked. CDR1 and CDR2 from the germline V gene are SGHRS and YFSETQ. The CDR3 covers 13 residues.

The gene calls are TRBV6-5 and TRBJ2-5. The CDR3 covers 14 residues. The germline CDR1 and CDR2 sequences are MNHEY and SVGAGI. CDR3 loop: CASSYSIGTETQYF.

The J gene is TRBJ1-1, the V gene TRBV4-2; the TCRdb D gene call, TRBD1, has no DNA to confirm it. Germline assignment: CDR1 LGHNA and CDR2 YNFKEQ. This CDR3 has 14 amino acids. The CDR3 spells CASRTYTGDTEAFF.

The rearrangement joins TRBV9 to TRBJ2-5; TCRdb returns TRBD2, unconfirmable since there is no DNA. The germline V gene has CDR1 SGDLS and CDR2 YYNGEE. This CDR3 contains 15 residues. This CDR3 is CASRPGLALQETQYF. Based on the CDR3 plus reference TRBV9 and TRBJ2-5, the full variable domain is DSGVTQTPKHLITATGQRVTLRCSPRSGDLSVYWYQQSLDQGLQFLIQYYNGEERAKGNILERFSAQQFPDLHSELNLSSLELGDSALYFCASRPGLALQETQYFGPGTRLLVL.

The J gene is TRBJ1-2, the V gene TRBV7-6; TCRdb's D call of TRBD1 is untestable without DNA. The CDR3 runs 12 residues. Germline V lookup: CDR1 SGHVS, CDR2 FNYEAQ. The CDR3 sequence is CASSQTGAGYTF.

This rearrangement joins TRBV29-1 to TRBJ2-2; TCRdb designates TRBD2, a call that cannot be tested without DNA. CDR3 length: 11 residues. Germline V gene data show CDR1 as SQVTM and CDR2 as ANQGSEA. The CDR3: CSALGSGELFF.

The chain employs TRBV21-1 and TRBJ1-1. TRBV21-1 is deemed a pseudogene. The CDR3 spans 17 residues. The CDR3 reads CASSKGGLRDLNTEAFF.

This chain connects TRBV23-1 to TRBJ2-3; TCRdb selects TRBD1, and the lack of DNA leaves this call unchecked. TRBV23-1 is recorded as an ORF, its role being uncertain. The CDR3 consists of 16 residues. The chain's CDR3 is CASSQWVGGITDTQYF.

V gene TRBV6-2 or TRBV6-3 combines with J gene TRBJ1-2; no DNA is available, so the TRBD1 call from TCRdb remains unchecked. The germline V gene has CDR1 MNHEY and CDR2 SVGEGT. This CDR3 is built from 17 residues. CDR3 protein: CASTYTRDRPDDYGYTF.

The V call is TRBV4-1, the J call TRBJ1-1; TCRdb selects TRBD1, and the lack of DNA leaves this call unchecked. The CDR3 has 15 residues. The germline gives CDR1 MGHRA, CDR2 YSYEKL. The CDR3 loop reads CASSYLGRTGYETFF.

The V and J genes are TRBV27 and TRBJ1-5; the D gene TCRdb calls, TRBD1, cannot be checked with no DNA. CDR1 and CDR2 (germline): MNHEY, SMNVEV (reference sequence). The CDR3 extends over 13 amino acids. CDR3 residues: CASNNRMDQPQHF.

The rearrangement uses TRBV12-3 or TRBV12-4 and TRBJ1-2. The CDR3 length is 14 residues. CDR3 sequence: CASSLGPSGYGYTF.

J is TRBJ1-2 and V is TRBV29-1; absent DNA, TCRdb's TRBD1 call cannot be checked. This CDR3 contains 13 residues. Germline assignment: CDR1 SQVTM and CDR2 ANQGSEA. This CDR3 reads CSVEATGDYGYTF.

The rearrangement links TRBV12-3 or TRBV12-4 to TRBJ1-3; TCRdb's D call, TRBD1, is unchecked because there is no DNA. The CDR3 consists of 15 residues. CDR3 amino acids: CASRPEPHRGNTIYF.

The chain has TRBV5-1 and TRBJ2-1; TCRdb's D gene call, TRBD2, goes unchecked for lack of DNA. The germline CDR1 and CDR2 sequences are SGHRS and YFSETQ. CDR3 length: 17 residues. Here the CDR3 reads CASSLELAGNSYNEQFF.

The chain links TRBV29-1 to TRBJ2-7; TCRdb outputs TRBD1, but without DNA this stays unchecked. The CDR3 spans 15 residues. The germline V gene has CDR1 SQVTM and CDR2 ANQGSEA. The CDR3 loop reads CSVEESDRGTYEQYF.

This CDR3 reads CASSSELGGTSGKYEKYF. The rearrangement uses TRBV6-6 and TRBJ2-7; no DNA is available, so the TRBD2 call from TCRdb remains unchecked. The CDR3 spans 18 residues. The V gene's germline CDR1 is MNHNY and CDR2 SVGAGI (reference sequence).

The CDR3 sequence is CATSSTSGRVNEQFF. This rearrangement joins TRBV15 to TRBJ2-1; TCRdb gives TRBD2 as the D gene, but with no DNA this cannot be confirmed. CDR3 length: 15 residues. Germline-derived CDR1 and CDR2 are LNHNV and YYDKDF (reference sequence).

The chain combines TRBV29-1 with TRBJ2-1; TCRdb's D call of TRBD1 is untestable without DNA. This CDR3 contains 14 residues. Germline lookup yields CDR1 SQVTM and CDR2 ANQGSEA. CDR3 region: CSAAGGSSYNEQFF.